This entry describes one TCR beta chain. This record comes from a study of control samples from healthy donors and cancer patients. Profiled with immunoSEQ multiplex PCR; TCRdb holds only in-frame clones, not every one. This table has about 94,000 clones, 75% to 95% appearing once. Germline CDR1 and CDR2: SNHLY and FYNNEI. The germline V and J ends were trimmed by 8 bases and 8 bases, with 18 bases remaining between them. This CDR3 contains 14 residues. Sequencing was carried out using blood. This clonotype was sampled from a woman aged 18 to 35 in good health. This chain uses TRBV2 with TRBJ1-4; the D is unclear. The CDR3: CASSLRSSEEKLFF. The CDR3 nucleotides are TGTGCCAGCTCACTAAGGAGCTCGGAGGAAAAACTGTTTTTT.